This TCR beta chain was found in a study of OX40 agonist ivuxolimab in advanced cancers. CDR3 length: 12 residues. V lost 9 bases to trimming and J lost 4 bases, with 12 bases between them. The germline V gene has CDR1 LNHDA and CDR2 SQIVND (reference sequence). On this clone: What it binds is not known.

Sequenced by immunoSEQ multiplex PCR; TCRdb stores in-frame clones only, minus some. This table has roughly 97,000 clones, roughly 89% appearing once. Overall study results and limits: Certain nonresponding patients likewise had low normalized T-cell clonal expansion.

This receptor was identified in an adult with an advanced solid tumor such as melanoma, head and neck, liver or kidney cancer. The sample here was CD4+ or CD8+ T cells sorted from blood, taken in a trial of the OX40 agonist ivuxolimab. The V gene is TRBV19, the J gene TRBJ2-5, with D tentatively TRBD2 (7 bases). The CDR3 nucleotides read TGTGCCAGCAGGGGCGGGAGAGAGACCCAGTACTTC. As protein: CASRGGRETQYF.